This entry lists 25 T cell receptor beta chains sequenced from one sample in a study of T cell repertoires in ileal Crohn's disease (dated by TCRdb to between 2019 and 2020). The time point label, read with the paper, signifies: neoterminal ileum biopsy at postoperative endoscopy, about 6 months after surgery. The library was produced with the immunoSEQ multiplex PCR assay. TCRdb mirrors the immuneACCESS table, restricted to in-frame sequences. Some clones are absent from its copies; in checked studies, under half trace to an unresolved V gene, and the reason for the others is unknown. The sample table contains thousands of clones; only one count was recorded for approximately 77% of them. 20% to 25% of the sample comes from the top ten. The source material was ileal tissue. Every receptor here comes from an adult with Crohn's disease.

The chain recombines TRBV7-2 with TRBJ2-2; possibly TRBD1 for D (6 bases). Germline CDR1 is SGHTA and CDR2 is FQGNSA. V dropped 7 bases and J dropped 5 bases, with 14 bases sitting between them. This CDR3 contains 14 residues. CDR3 nucleotide sequence: TGTGCCAGCATGAGAGGGGGATTTACCGGGGAGCTGTTTTTT. It codes for CASMRGGFTGELFF.

The chain has TRBV7-9 and TRBJ2-1; TRBD2 aligns across 8 bases. The CDR3 is made up of 17 amino acids. The V gene end was trimmed by 5 bases and the J gene end by 0 bases; junction bases not matched to a gene: 9. CDR1 SEHNR and CDR2 FQNEAQ come from the germline V gene (reference sequence). CDR3 nucleotide sequence: TGTGCCAGCAGCGAAGGGCGGGGGGCGGTCTCCTACAATGAGCAGTTCTTC. Translating gives CASSEGRGAVSYNEQFF.

The rearrangement uses TRBV7-9 and TRBJ2-7; D possibly corresponds to TRBD2 (6 bases). This CDR3 comprises 15 residues. Germline CDR1 is SEHNR and CDR2 is FQNEAQ (reference sequence). V lost 1 base and J 7 bases, leaving 17 bases between the germline ends. CDR3 amino acids: CASSLESGGAREQYF. CDR3 bases: TGTGCCAGCAGCTTAGAAAGCGGAGGGGCTAGGGAGCAGTACTTC.

The rearrangement links TRBV9 to TRBJ1-2, with TRBD1 as a possible D gene (5 bases). CDR3 size: 15 residues. V gave up 0 bases and J gave up 3 bases, with 12 bases separating them. The V gene's germline CDR1 is SGDLS and CDR2 YYNGEE. The CDR3 reads CASSVEGEEDYGYTF. CDR3 DNA sequence: TGTGCCAGCAGCGTAGAAGGGGAGGAGGACTATGGCTACACCTTC.

The chain couples TRBV30 to TRBJ2-1; D is ambiguous. V was cut by 5 bases and J by 0 bases, with 14 bases left in between. CDR3 length equals 15 residues. The V gene's germline CDR1 is GTSNPN and CDR2 SVGIG (reference sequence). The CDR3 sequence is CAWGRLRSSYNEQFF. Here the CDR3 DNA reads TGTGCCTGGGGAAGACTCCGCAGCTCCTACAATGAGCAGTTCTTC.

This rearrangement joins TRBV18 to TRBJ1-6; perhaps TRBD1 as D (6 bases). There are 15 residues in the CDR3. Germline V gene lookup returns CDR1 KGHSH and CDR2 LQKENI. Between the trimmed V and J ends, which lost 3 bases and 5 bases, there was a span of 11 bases. CDR3 sequence: CASSPRQADNSPLHF. CDR3 coding DNA: TGTGCCAGCTCACCCCGACAGGCTGATAATTCACCCCTCCACTTT.

V is TRBV7-8 and J is TRBJ1-5; 9 bases map to TRBD1. Germline V CDR1 and CDR2: SGHVS, FQNEAQ. The CDR3 is 16 amino acids. V shed 1 base, J shed 2 bases, and the junction held 3 bases outside the gene matches. CDR3 sequence (DNA): TGTGCCAGCAGCTTAGAGGGACAGGGAGGCAATCAGCCCCAGCATTTT. Its protein product is CASSLEGQGGNQPQHF.

CDR3 sequence reads: CASSQGSRVVQETQYF. As DNA, the CDR3 is TGTGCCAGCAGCCAAGGGTCGCGGGTAGTTCAAGAGACCCAGTACTTC. V usage is TRBV14 and J usage is TRBJ2-5, with a tentative D call TRBD2 (5 bases). There are 16 residues in the CDR3. The germline V and J ends were trimmed by 1 base and 2 bases, with 14 bases remaining between them. Per germline, CDR1 SGHDN and CDR2 FVKESK.

The rearrangement uses TRBV18 and TRBJ1-1, with no clear D. Germline CDR1 is KGHSH and CDR2 is LQKENI. CDR3 length equals 13 residues. V lost 4 bases and J lost 8, with 14 bases in between. CDR3 sequence: CASSLEGQYEAFF. In DNA form, the CDR3 reads TGTGCCAGCTCACTTGAGGGTCAATACGAAGCTTTCTTT.

This clone showed up just once. V gene TRBV6-1 combines with J gene TRBJ1-1; possible D gene TRBD1, 6 bases. Trimming stripped 6 bases from V and 5 bases from J, with 19 bases between. Germline V gene sequence: CDR1 MNHNS, CDR2 SASEGT. The CDR3 extends over 15 amino acids. The CDR3 DNA reads TGTGCCAGCAGGACCCCGGGACAACCGGTGACTGAAGCTTTCTTT. Residues: CASRTPGQPVTEAFF.

V is TRBV27 and J is TRBJ2-6; no clear D gene. Germline-derived CDR1 and CDR2 are MNHEY and SMNVEV (reference sequence). Trimming left V 9 bases short and J 0 bases short, with 9 bases between. This CDR3 has 14 amino acids. CDR3 loop: CASGHRSGANVLTF. DNA for the CDR3: TGTGCCAGTGGGCACCGCTCTGGGGCCAACGTCCTGACTTTC.

The chain combines TRBV30 with TRBJ2-2; D gene ambiguous. The V gene's germline CDR1 is GTSNPN and CDR2 SVGIG (reference sequence). The CDR3 covers 14 residues. With 8 bases removed from V and 1 base from J, the gap between germline ends came to 14 bases. The CDR3 region is CAGNPRGNTGELFF. The CDR3 DNA reads as TGTGCCGGCAACCCCCGAGGGAACACCGGGGAGCTGTTTTTT.

V is TRBV6-1 and J is TRBJ2-7; the match to TRBD1 covers 7 bases. Germline CDR1 MNHNS, CDR2 SASEGT. This CDR3 comprises 15 residues. Trimming removed 3 bases from V and 4 bases from J; junction bases left unmatched: 9. CDR3 nucleotide sequence: TGTGCCAGCAGTGACAGTCCTGACAGGGTGTACGAGCAGTACTTC. Its protein is CASSDSPDRVYEQYF.

V gene TRBV19 combines with J gene TRBJ1-2; D remains unclear. Trimming left V 1 base short and J 0 bases short, with 12 bases between. Germline CDR1 reads LNHDA; CDR2 reads SQIVND (reference sequence). The CDR3 has 16 residues. Here the CDR3 DNA reads TGTGCCAGTAGTATAGGAGGTGGTTGGGCTAACTATGGCTACACCTTC. Its protein is CASSIGGGWANYGYTF.

The V call is TRBV5-4, the J call TRBJ1-2, with D tentatively TRBD1 (6 bases). Trimming removed 4 bases at V and 8 bases at J, with 12 bases between. Germline-derived CDR1 and CDR2 are SGHNT and YYREEE (reference sequence). The length of the CDR3 is 12 residues. The CDR3 DNA is TGTGCCAGCAGCCCAGGGGTACGCGGCTACACCTTC. It is translated as CASSPGVRGYTF. Looking up the rest from reference TRBV5-4 and TRBJ1-2 gives the full variable domain: ETGVTQSPTHLIKTRGQQVTLRCSSQSGHNTVSWYQQALGQGPQFIFQYYREEENGRGNFPPRFSGLQFPNYSSELNVNALELDDSALYLCASSPGVRGYTFGSGTRLTVV.

This chain uses TRBV5-4 with TRBJ1-1; 10 nucleotides match TRBD1. Germline CDR1 is SGHNT and CDR2 is YYREEE (reference sequence). CDR3 length equals 16 residues. V trimming: 4 bases; J trimming: 2 bases; junction bases outside the gene matches: 8. CDR3 coding DNA: TGTGCCAGCAGCGGACCTTGGACAGGGGGAAACACTGAAGCTTTCTTT. It translates to CASSGPWTGGNTEAFF. Filled out from reference TRBV5-4 and TRBJ1-1, the complete variable domain reads ETGVTQSPTHLIKTRGQQVTLRCSSQSGHNTVSWYQQALGQGPQFIFQYYREEENGRGNFPPRFSGLQFPNYSSELNVNALELDDSALYLCASSGPWTGGNTEAFFGQGTRLTVV.

This clone was counted only a few times. The chain joins TRBV7-1 to TRBJ1-1; TRBD1 is a possible D gene (6 bases). TRBV7-1 is flagged as an ORF with uncertain function. The CDR3 length is 16 residues. V was shortened by 5 bases and J by 2 bases, with 18 bases between the two germline ends. The chain's CDR3 is CASSPRIGRGNTEAFF. In DNA form, the CDR3 reads TGTGCCAGCAGCCCAAGGATCGGCAGGGGAAACACTGAAGCTTTCTTT.

The chain links TRBV5-1 to TRBJ1-2, with D tentatively TRBD1 (6 bases). CDR3 length: 15 residues. V lost 2 bases and J lost 2, with 13 bases in between. CDR1 and CDR2 (germline): SGHRS, YFSETQ. The CDR3 here is CASSLSRGSNYGYTF. In nucleotides, the CDR3 is TGCGCCAGCAGCTTATCCAGGGGATCGAACTATGGCTACACCTTC.

The rearrangement links TRBV5-1 to TRBJ1-4; D remains unclear. Germline loops: CDR1 SGHRS, CDR2 YFSETQ. CDR3 length equals 16 residues. Between the trimmed V and J ends, which lost 4 bases and 8 bases, there was a span of 21 bases. The CDR3 DNA reads TGCGCCAGCAGCCTCAAAGAGTCCTTTGGCGGAGAAAAACTGTTTTTT. Translated, it gives CASSLKESFGGEKLFF.

This chain connects TRBV27 to TRBJ2-7; 7 bases match TRBD1. This CDR3 comprises 13 residues. Losses at the gene ends were 3 bases for V and 6 bases for J; bases not matched to a gene: 5. Germline assignment: CDR1 MNHEY and CDR2 SMNVEV (reference sequence). CDR3 sequence (DNA): TGTGCCAGCAGTTTCGACAGGGCACGCGAGCAGTACTTC. Translation gives CASSFDRAREQYF.

This clone has a handful of counts. This sequence joins TRBV29-1 and TRBJ2-1; 8 positions match TRBD2. The germline V gene encodes CDR1 SQVTM and CDR2 ANQGSEA. J gave up 0 bases and V 7 bases, and 8 bases lay outside the gene matches. The CDR3 contains 15 residues. The CDR3 reads CSGRSGTSSYNEQFF. CDR3 sequence (DNA): TGCAGCGGGAGATCCGGGACTAGCTCCTACAATGAGCAGTTCTTC.

This chain joins TRBV5-1 and TRBJ2-5; a weak D match, TRBD2 (5 bases). CDR3 size: 15 residues. V lost 2 bases to trimming and J lost 5 bases, with 16 bases between them. Germline V lookup: CDR1 SGHRS, CDR2 YFSETQ. The CDR3 DNA sequence: TGCGCCAGCAGCTTTGGGGATGGGAGACGGGAGACCCAGTACTTC. Its translation is CASSFGDGRRETQYF. The full variable domain, its missing parts supplied by reference TRBV5-1 and TRBJ2-5, is KAGVTQTPRYLIKTRGQQVTLSCSPISGHRSVSWYQQTPGQGLQFLFEYFSETQRNKGNFPGRFSGRQFSNSRSEMNVSTLELGDSALYLCASSFGDGRRETQYFGPGTRLLVL.

The chain recombines TRBV10-2 with TRBJ2-2, with unresolved D. Germline assignment: CDR1 WSHSY and CDR2 SAAADI. The CDR3 totals 14 residues. V gave up 2 bases and J gave up 5 bases, with 9 bases separating them. Here the CDR3 reads CASSEAYYTGELFF. Here the CDR3 DNA reads TGCGCCAGCAGTGAGGCCTACTATACCGGGGAGCTGTTTTTT.

This sequence joins TRBV7-3 and TRBJ2-7, with TRBD2 identical over 11 bases. The junction had 8 bases not matched to a gene; V was cut back by 5 bases and J by 5 bases. Per the germline V gene, CDR1 is SGHTA and CDR2 is FQGTGA. The CDR3 is made up of 15 amino acids. The CDR3 DNA reads as TGTGCCAGCAGCCCAGTAGCGGGGGGGTTCCACGAGCAGTACTTC. It yields the protein CASSPVAGGFHEQYF.

V is TRBV7-9 and J is TRBJ2-5; TRBD1 matches 8 bases. The V segment lost 2 bases and the J segment 5 bases; nucleotides outside the gene matches: 7. This CDR3 is 15 amino acids long. CDR1 and CDR2 from the germline V gene are SEHNR and FQNEAQ (reference sequence). The CDR3 nucleotides are TGTGCCAGCAGCTTAAGACAGGGGCGAGAGGAGACCCAGTACTTC. Encoded protein: CASSLRQGREETQYF.